The rows below give T cell receptor beta chains drawn from one sample of a study of control samples from healthy donors and cancer patients. Produced via immunoSEQ multiplex PCR; TCRdb's table is partial and in-frame only. Here the sample spans nearly 200,000 clones, 91% being singletons. Sequencing input: blood. Receptors originate from a man aged 25-45 years in good health. Both conserved end residues are part of each CDR3. D genes are given only for firm matches. Clone size is stated in some rows and not others, as once, few, many or a class when expanded.

>TRBJ2-1|NA|NA|TRBV2
CASSELRGTANEQFF
TGTGCCAGCAGTGAGCTCCGGGGGACCGCCAATGAGCAGTTCTTC
>TRBJ1-1|NA|NA|TRBV19
CASSTGTYIFAFF
TGTGCCAGTAGTACCGGGACATATATTTTCGCTTTCTTT
>TRBJ2-7|NA|NA|TRBV3-1/TRBV3-2
CASSSDRSSYEQYF
TGTGCCAGCAGCTCCGACAGGAGCTCCTACGAGCAGTACTTC
>TRBJ2-3|NA|TRBD2|TRBV5-6
CASSPPSGGATDTQYF
TGTGCCAGCAGCCCCCCCAGCGGGGGGGCGACAGATACGCAGTATTTT
>TRBJ2-3|NA|NA|TRBV2
CASSDVLNTQYF
TGTGCCAGCAGTGACGTACTAAATACGCAGTATTTT
>TRBJ1-1|NA|NA|TRBV4-2
CASSQEMGVTEAFF
TGTGCCAGCAGCCAAGAGATGGGGGTCACTGAAGCTTTCTTT
>TRBJ1-5|NA|NA|TRBV15
CATSRVRGALNQPQHF
TGTGCCACCAGCAGAGTTCGGGGGGCCCTCAATCAGCCCCAGCATTTT
>TRBJ2-7|once|TRBD1|TRBV6-5
CASEDRGRLYYEQYF
TGTGCCAGCGAGGACAGGGGGCGCCTCTACTACGAGCAGTACTTC
>TRBJ1-1|NA|NA|TRBV7-8
CASSLSGGSIGEAFF
TGTGCCAGCAGCTTATCGGGGGGAAGCATTGGTGAAGCTTTCTTT
>TRBJ2-3|NA|NA|TRBV7-9
CATPDPTPDTQYF
TGTGCCACTCCGGACCCTACCCCGGATACGCAGTATTTT
>TRBJ2-3|NA|TRBD2|TRBV4-1
CASSTPSGTSGDTQYF
TGCGCCAGCAGCACCCCTTCCGGGACTAGCGGCGATACGCAGTATTTT
>TRBJ2-7|NA|TRBD2|TRBV5-1
CASSLDRSGGNYEQYF
TGCGCCAGCAGCTTGGACCGTAGCGGGGGGAACTACGAGCAGTACTTC
>TRBJ1-3|NA|TRBD1|TRBV19
CASSFGTGDQNTIYF
TGTGCCAGTAGCTTCGGGACAGGGGATCAAAACACCATATATTTT
>TRBJ2-4|NA|TRBD2|TRBV4-1
CASSQDPAGAPGNIQYF
TGCGCCAGCAGCCAAGATCCAGCGGGGGCCCCAGGGAACATTCAGTACTTC
>TRBJ1-1|NA|NA|TRBV18
CASSPQRSTEAFF
TGTGCCAGCTCACCACAAAGAAGCACTGAAGCTTTCTTT
>TRBJ1-5|NA|TRBD1|TRBV15
CATSRDSGQGNQPQHF
TGTGCCACCAGCAGAGACTCTGGACAGGGGAATCAGCCCCAGCATTTT
>TRBJ2-3|NA|TRBD2|TRBV11-3
CASSLDSAGASTDTQYF
TGTGCCAGCAGCTTAGACTCAGCGGGGGCCTCCACAGATACGCAGTATTTT
>TRBJ2-5|NA|NA|TRBV19
CASSISPNRETQYF
TGTGCCAGTAGTATATCCCCCAACAGAGAGACCCAGTACTTC
>TRBJ2-5|NA|TRBD2|TRBV5-1
CASSPGGTSGNQETQYF
TGCGCCAGCAGCCCGGGGGGGACTAGCGGTAACCAAGAGACCCAGTACTTC
>TRBJ1-5|NA|NA|TRBV4-2
CASSQAFDSDNQPQHF
TGTGCCAGCAGCCAAGCTTTCGACAGCGACAATCAGCCCCAGCATTTT
>TRBJ1-1|NA|TRBD1|TRBV25-1
CASSDPGTGIDTEAFF
TGTGCCAGCAGTGACCCCGGGACAGGGATCGACACTGAAGCTTTCTTT
>TRBJ2-1|NA|TRBD2|TRBV6-6
CASTIAGNSYNEQFF
TGTGCCAGCACCATAGCGGGGAACTCCTACAATGAGCAGTTCTTC
>TRBJ1-2|NA|NA|TRBV7-8
CASSLVPNYGYTF
TGTGCCAGCAGCTTAGTCCCTAACTATGGCTACACCTTC
>TRBJ1-1|few|NA|TRBV5-1
CASRSTNTEAFF
TGCGCCAGCAGATCAACGAACACTGAAGCTTTCTTT
>TRBJ1-2|few|NA|TRBV19
CASSFLGLNYGYTF
TGTGCCAGTAGCTTTTTGGGACTTAACTATGGCTACACCTTC
>TRBJ2-7|NA|NA|TRBV12-3/TRBV12-4
CASSLVTSYEQYF
TGTGCCAGCAGTTTGGTAACCTCCTACGAGCAGTACTTC
>TRBJ2-1|few|NA|TRBV11-3
CASSLDNEQFF
TGTGCCAGCAGCTTAGACAATGAGCAGTTCTTC
>TRBJ2-3|NA|NA|TRBV4-1
CASSQDQPGKGVDTQYF
TGCGCCAGCAGCCAAGATCAGCCAGGGAAAGGTGTAGATACGCAGTATTTT
>TRBJ1-3|NA|NA|TRBV5-1
CASSLGQSNSGNTIYF
TGCGCCAGCAGCTTGGGACAGTCCAACTCTGGAAACACCATATATTTT
>TRBJ1-6|NA|NA|TRBV7-2
CASSPRQNSPLHF
TGTGCCAGCAGCCCCCGACAGAATTCACCCCTCCACTTT
>TRBJ1-1|NA|NA|TRBV19
CASSTTRRQLNTEAFF
TGTGCCAGTAGTACGACCCGCCGGCAGCTGAACACTGAAGCTTTCTTT
>TRBJ2-1|few|NA|TRBV29-1
CSVHATVGNEQFF
TGCAGCGTCCACGCCACCGTTGGCAATGAGCAGTTCTTC
>TRBJ2-5|NA|NA|TRBV13
CASTPKGRRYQETQYF
TGTGCCAGCACACCTAAGGGACGGCGATACCAAGAGACCCAGTACTTC
>TRBJ1-6|NA|NA|TRBV2
CASTRSYLSLHF
TGTGCCAGCACGAGGTCTTATTTATCCCTCCACTTT
>TRBJ1-2|NA|TRBD1|TRBV25-1
CASSEFGQGANGYTF
TGTGCCAGCAGTGAATTCGGGCAGGGGGCAAATGGCTACACCTTC
>TRBJ1-5|NA|NA|TRBV11-2
CASSYQLDQPQHF
TGTGCCAGCAGCTACCAGTTGGATCAGCCCCAGCATTTT